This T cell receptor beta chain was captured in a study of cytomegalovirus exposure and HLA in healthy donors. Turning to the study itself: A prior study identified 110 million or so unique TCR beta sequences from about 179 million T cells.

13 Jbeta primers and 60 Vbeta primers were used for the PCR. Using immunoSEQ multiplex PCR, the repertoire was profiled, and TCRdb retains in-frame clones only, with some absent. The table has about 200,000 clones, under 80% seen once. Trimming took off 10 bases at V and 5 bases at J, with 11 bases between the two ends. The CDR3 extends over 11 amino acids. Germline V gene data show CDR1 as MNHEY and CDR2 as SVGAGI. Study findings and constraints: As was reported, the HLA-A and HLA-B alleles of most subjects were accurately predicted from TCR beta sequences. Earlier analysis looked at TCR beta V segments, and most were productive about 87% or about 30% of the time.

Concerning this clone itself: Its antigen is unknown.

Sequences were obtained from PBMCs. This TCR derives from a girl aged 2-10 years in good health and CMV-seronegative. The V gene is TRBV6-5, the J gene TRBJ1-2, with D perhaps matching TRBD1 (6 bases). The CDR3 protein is CATIQGYGYTF. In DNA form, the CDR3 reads TGTGCCACCATACAGGGTTATGGCTACACCTTC.